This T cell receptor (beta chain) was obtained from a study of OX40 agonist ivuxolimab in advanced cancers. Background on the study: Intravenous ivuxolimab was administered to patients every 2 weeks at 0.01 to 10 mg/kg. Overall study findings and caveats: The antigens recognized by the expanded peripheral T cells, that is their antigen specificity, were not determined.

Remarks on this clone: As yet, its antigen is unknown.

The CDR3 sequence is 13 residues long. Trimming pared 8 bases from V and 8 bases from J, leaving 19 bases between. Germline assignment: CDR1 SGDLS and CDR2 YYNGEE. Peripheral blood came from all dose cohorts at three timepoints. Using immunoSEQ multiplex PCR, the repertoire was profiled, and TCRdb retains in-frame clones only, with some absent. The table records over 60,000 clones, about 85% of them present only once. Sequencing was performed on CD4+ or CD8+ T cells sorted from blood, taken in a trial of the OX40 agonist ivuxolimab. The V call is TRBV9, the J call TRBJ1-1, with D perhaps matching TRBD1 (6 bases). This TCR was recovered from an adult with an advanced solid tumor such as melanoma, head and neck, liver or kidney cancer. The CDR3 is CASQGQGMSEAFF. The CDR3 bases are TGTGCCAGTCAGGGGCAGGGAATGTCGGAAGCTTTCTTT.